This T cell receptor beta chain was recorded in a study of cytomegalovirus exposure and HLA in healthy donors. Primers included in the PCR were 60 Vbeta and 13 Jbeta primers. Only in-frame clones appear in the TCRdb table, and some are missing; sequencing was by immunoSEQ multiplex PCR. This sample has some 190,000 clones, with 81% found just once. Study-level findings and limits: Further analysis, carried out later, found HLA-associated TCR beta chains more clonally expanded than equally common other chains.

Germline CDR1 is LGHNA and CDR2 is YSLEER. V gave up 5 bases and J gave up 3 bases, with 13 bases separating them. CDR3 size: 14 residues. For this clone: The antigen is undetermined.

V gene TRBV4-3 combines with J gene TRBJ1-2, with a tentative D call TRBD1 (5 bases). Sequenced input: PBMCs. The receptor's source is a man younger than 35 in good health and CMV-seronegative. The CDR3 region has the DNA TGCGCCAGCAGCGGGGGTGGAGGGGACTATGGCTACACCTTC. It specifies CASSGGGGDYGYTF.